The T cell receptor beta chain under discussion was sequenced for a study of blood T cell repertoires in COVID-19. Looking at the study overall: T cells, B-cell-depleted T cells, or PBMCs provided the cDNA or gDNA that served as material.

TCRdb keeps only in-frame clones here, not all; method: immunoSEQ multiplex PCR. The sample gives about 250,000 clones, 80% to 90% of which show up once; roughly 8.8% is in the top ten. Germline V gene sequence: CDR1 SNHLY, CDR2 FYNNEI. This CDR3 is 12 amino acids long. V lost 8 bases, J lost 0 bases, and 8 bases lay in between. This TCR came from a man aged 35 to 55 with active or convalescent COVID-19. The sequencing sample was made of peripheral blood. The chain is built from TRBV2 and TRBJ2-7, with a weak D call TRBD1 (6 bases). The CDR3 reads CASSGHSYEQYF. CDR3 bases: TGTGCCAGCTCGGGACACTCCTACGAGCAGTACTTC.